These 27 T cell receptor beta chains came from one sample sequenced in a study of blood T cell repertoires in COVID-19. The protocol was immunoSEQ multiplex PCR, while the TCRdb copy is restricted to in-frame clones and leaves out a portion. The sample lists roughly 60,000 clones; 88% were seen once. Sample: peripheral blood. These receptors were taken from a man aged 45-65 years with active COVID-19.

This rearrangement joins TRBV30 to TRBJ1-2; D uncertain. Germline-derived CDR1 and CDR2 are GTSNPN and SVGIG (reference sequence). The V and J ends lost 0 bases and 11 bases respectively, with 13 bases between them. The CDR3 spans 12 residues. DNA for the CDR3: TGTGCCTGGAGTGTAACGAGCGTAGGATACACCTTC. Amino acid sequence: CAWSVTSVGYTF.

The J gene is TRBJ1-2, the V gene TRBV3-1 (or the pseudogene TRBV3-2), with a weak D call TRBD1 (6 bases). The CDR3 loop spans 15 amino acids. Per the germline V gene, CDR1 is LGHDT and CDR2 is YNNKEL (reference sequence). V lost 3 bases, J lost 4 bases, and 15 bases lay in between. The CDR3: CASSHRGFLGYGYTF. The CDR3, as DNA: TGTGCCAGCAGCCATAGGGGGTTTTTGGGCTATGGCTACACCTTC.

The CDR3 protein is CASSKVAGGWNEQFF. The CDR3 nucleotides read TGTGCCAGCAGCAAAGTGGCGGGGGGTTGGAATGAGCAGTTCTTC. This sequence joins TRBV21-1 and TRBJ2-1; the table's D call of TRBD2 was not tested on the DNA. TRBV21-1 is given as a pseudogene. This CDR3 has 15 residues.

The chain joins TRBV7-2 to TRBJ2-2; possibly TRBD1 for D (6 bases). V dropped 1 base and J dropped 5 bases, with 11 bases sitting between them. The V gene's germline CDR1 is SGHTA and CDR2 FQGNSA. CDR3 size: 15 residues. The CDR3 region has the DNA TGTGCCAGCAGCTTAGGGGCAGGGGATACCGGGGAGCTGTTTTTT. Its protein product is CASSLGAGDTGELFF.

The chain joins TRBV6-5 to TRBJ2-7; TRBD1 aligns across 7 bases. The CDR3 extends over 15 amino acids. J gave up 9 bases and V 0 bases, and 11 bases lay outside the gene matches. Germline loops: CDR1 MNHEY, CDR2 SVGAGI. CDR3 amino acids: CASSYSGTALRGQYF. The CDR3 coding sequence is TGTGCCAGCAGTTACTCCGGGACAGCCCTACGGGGGCAGTACTTC.

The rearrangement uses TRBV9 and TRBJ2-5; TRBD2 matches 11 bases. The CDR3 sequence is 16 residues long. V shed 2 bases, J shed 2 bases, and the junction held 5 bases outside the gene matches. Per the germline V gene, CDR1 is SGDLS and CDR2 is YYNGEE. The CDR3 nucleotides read TGTGCCAGCAGCGTTGGGACTAGCGGTGTTCAAGAGACCCAGTACTTC. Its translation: CASSVGTSGVQETQYF.

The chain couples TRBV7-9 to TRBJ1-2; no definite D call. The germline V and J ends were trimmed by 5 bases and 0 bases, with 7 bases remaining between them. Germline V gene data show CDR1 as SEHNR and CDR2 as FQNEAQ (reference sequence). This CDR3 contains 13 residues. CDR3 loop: CASSPSANYGYTF. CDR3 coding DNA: TGTGCCAGCAGCCCCTCAGCTAACTATGGCTACACCTTC.

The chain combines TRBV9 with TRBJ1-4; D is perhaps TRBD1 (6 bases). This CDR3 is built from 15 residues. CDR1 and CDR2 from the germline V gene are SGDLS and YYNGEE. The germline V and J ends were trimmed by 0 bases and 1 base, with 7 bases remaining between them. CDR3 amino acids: CASSVGGGTNEKLFF. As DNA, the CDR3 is TGTGCCAGCAGCGTAGGAGGGGGAACTAATGAAAAACTGTTTTTT.

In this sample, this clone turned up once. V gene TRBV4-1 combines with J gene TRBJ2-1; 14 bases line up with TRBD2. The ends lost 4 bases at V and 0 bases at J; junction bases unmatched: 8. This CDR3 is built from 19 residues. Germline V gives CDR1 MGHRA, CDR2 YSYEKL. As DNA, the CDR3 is TGCGCCAGCAGCCGCGGACTAGCGGGGGGCTTAAGCTCCTACAATGAGCAGTTCTTC. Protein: CASSRGLAGGLSSYNEQFF.

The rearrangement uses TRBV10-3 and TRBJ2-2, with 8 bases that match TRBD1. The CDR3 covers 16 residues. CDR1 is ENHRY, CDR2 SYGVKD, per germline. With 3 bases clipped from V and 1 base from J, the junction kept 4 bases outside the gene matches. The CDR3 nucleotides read TGTGCCATCAGTGACCCCGGGACAGGGAACACCGGGGAGCTGTTTTTT. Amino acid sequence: CAISDPGTGNTGELFF.

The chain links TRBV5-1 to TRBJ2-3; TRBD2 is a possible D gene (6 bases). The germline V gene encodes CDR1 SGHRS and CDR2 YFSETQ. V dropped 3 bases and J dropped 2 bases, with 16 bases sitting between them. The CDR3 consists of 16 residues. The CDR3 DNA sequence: TGCGCCAGCAGCTCCTCTCGCGGCGGGGTCACAGATACGCAGTATTTT. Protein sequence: CASSSSRGGVTDTQYF.

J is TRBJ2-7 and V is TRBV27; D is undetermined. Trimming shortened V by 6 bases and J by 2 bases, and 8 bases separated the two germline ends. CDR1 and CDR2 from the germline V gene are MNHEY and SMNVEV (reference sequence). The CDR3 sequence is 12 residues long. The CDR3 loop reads CASSKNPYEQYF. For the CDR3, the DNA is TGTGCCAGCAGCAAAAATCCCTACGAGCAGTACTTC.

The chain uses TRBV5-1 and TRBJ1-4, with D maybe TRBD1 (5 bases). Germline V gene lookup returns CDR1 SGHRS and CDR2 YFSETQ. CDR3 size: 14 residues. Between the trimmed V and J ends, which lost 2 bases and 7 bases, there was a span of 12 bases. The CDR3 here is CASSFGQGGEKLFF. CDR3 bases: TGCGCCAGCAGCTTCGGCCAGGGAGGTGAAAAACTGTTTTTT.

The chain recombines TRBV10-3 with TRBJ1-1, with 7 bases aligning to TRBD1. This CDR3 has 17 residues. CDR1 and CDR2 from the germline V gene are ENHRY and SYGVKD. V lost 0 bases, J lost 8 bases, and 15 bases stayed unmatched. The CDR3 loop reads CAISESGGRDRAGEAFF. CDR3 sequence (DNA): TGTGCCATCAGTGAGTCGGGCGGTCGAGACAGGGCCGGCGAAGCTTTCTTT.

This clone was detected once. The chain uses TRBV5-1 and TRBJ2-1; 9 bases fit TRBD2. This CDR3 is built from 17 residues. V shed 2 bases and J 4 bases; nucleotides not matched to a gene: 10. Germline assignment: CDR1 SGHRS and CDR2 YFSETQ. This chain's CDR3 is CASSFNGLAGVYNEQFF. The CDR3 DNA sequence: TGCGCCAGCAGCTTTAACGGTTTAGCGGGGGTATACAATGAGCAGTTCTTC. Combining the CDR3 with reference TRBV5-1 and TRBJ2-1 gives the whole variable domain KAGVTQTPRYLIKTRGQQVTLSCSPISGHRSVSWYQQTPGQGLQFLFEYFSETQRNKGNFPGRFSGRQFSNSRSEMNVSTLELGDSALYLCASSFNGLAGVYNEQFFGPGTRLTVL.

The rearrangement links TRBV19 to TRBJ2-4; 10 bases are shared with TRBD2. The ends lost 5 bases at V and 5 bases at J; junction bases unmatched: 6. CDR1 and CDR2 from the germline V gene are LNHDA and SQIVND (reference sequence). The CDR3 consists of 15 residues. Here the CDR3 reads CASSLSGGPENIQYF. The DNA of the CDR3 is TGTGCCAGTAGTCTTAGCGGGGGGCCCGAAAACATTCAGTACTTC. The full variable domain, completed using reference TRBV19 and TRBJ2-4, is DGGITQSPKYLFRKEGQNVTLSCEQNLNHDAMYWYRQDPGQGLRLIYYSQIVNDFQKGDIAEGYSVSREKKESFPLTVTSAQKNPTAFYLCASSLSGGPENIQYFGAGTRLSVL.

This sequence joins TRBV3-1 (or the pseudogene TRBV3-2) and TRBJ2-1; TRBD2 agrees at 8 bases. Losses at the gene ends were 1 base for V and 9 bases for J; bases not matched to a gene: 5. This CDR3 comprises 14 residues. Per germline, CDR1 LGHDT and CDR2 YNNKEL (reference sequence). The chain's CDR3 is CASSQVGGAGEQFF. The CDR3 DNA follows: TGTGCCAGCAGCCAAGTCGGGGGGGCCGGTGAGCAGTTCTTC.

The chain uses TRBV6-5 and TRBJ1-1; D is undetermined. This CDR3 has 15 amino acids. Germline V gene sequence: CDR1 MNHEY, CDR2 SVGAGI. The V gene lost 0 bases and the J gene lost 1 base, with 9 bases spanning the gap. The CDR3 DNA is TGTGCCAGCAGTTACTCGAATCAGGCGAACACTGAAGCTTTCTTT. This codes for CASSYSNQANTEAFF.

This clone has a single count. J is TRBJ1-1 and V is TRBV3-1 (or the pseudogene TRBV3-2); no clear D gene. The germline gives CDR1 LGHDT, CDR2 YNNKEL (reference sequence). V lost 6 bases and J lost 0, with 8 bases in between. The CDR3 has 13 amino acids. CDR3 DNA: TGTGCCAGCAGACTTACTATGAACACTGAAGCTTTCTTT. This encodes CASRLTMNTEAFF.

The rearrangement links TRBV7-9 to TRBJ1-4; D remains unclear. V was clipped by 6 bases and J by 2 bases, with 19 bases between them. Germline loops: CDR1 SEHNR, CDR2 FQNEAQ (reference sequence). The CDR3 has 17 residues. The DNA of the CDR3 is TGTGCCAGCAGTCCATTTCGAGGATTAGGCACTAATGAAAAACTGTTTTTT. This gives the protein CASSPFRGLGTNEKLFF.

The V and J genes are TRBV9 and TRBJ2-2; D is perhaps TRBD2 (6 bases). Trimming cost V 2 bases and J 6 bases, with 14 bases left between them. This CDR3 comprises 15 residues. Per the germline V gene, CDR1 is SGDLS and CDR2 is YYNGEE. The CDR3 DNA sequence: TGTGCCAGCAGCGTCCGGAGGGAAAGCGCCGGGGAGCTGTTTTTT. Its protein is CASSVRRESAGELFF.

In DNA, the CDR3 is TGTGCCACCGGGACAGGGTTAGAAGCCAAAAACATTCAGTACTTC. Its translation is CATGTGLEAKNIQYF. The chain uses TRBV10-3 and TRBJ2-4; TRBD1 aligns across 9 bases. V trimming: 10 bases; J trimming: 0 bases; junction bases outside the gene matches: 7. This CDR3 contains 15 residues. Germline V gene lookup returns CDR1 ENHRY and CDR2 SYGVKD.

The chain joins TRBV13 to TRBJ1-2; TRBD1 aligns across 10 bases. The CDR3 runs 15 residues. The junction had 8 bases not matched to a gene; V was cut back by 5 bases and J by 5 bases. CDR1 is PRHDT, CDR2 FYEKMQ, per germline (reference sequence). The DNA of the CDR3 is TGTGCCAGCAGCCTACCGGGACAGGGGTATTATGGCTACACCTTC. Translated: CASSLPGQGYYGYTF.

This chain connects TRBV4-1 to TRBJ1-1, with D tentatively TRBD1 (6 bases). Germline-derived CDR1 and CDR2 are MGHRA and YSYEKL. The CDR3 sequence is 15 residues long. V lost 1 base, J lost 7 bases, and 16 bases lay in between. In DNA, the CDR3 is TGCGCCAGCAGCCAAGTTGGAGGGGGGGAGGGTGAAGCTTTCTTT. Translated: CASSQVGGGEGEAFF.

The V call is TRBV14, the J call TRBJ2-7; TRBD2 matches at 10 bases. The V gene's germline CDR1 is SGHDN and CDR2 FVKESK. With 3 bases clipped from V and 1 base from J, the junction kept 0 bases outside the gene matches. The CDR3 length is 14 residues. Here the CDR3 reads CASSQGLASYEQYF. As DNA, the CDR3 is TGTGCCAGCAGCCAGGGACTAGCGTCCTACGAGCAGTACTTC.

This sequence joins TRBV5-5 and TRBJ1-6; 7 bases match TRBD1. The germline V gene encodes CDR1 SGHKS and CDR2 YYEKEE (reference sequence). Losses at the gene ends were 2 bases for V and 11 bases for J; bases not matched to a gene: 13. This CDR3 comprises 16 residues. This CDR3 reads CASSFEGARKDTPLHF. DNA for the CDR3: TGTGCCAGCAGCTTTGAGGGGGCGCGAAAAGATACACCCCTCCACTTT.

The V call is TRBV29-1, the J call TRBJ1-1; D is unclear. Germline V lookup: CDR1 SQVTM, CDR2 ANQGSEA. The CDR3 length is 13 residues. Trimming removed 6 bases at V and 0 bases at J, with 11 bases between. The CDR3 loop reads CSVALTLNTEAFF. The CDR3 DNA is TGCAGCGTCGCCTTGACTTTGAACACTGAAGCTTTCTTT.